This TCR beta chain appears in the sequencing data of a study of OX40 agonist ivuxolimab in advanced cancers. Study background: Ivuxolimab is an agonistic anti-OX40 (CD134) antibody, and patients were treated with it. Ivuxolimab, which patients received intravenously every 2 weeks, was dosed at 0.01 to 10 mg/kg. Study-level results: In a subset of nonresponders, normalized T-cell clonal expansion was also low.

The CDR3 is 15 residues long. With 4 bases removed from V and 7 bases from J, the gap between germline ends came to 16 bases. Germline V gives CDR1 MDHEN, CDR2 SYDVKM. Profiled with immunoSEQ multiplex PCR; TCRdb holds only in-frame clones, not every one. The sample lists over 20,000 clones, 60% to 80% occurring once. Regarding this clone: Antigen: not known.

The rearrangement joins TRBV28 to TRBJ2-2, with D perhaps TRBD1 (6 bases). The sequencing used CD4+ or CD8+ T cells sorted from blood, collected in a trial of the OX40 agonist ivuxolimab. This TCR was recovered from an adult with an advanced solid tumor such as melanoma, head and neck, liver or kidney cancer. CDR3 sequence: CASSWLTGNGGELFF. The DNA for the CDR3 is TGTGCCAGCAGTTGGCTCACAGGGAACGGCGGGGAGCTGTTTTTT.